Listed here are 32 T cell receptor beta chains from one sample, sequenced in a study of cytomegalovirus exposure and HLA in healthy donors. PCR employed 60 Vbeta and 13 Jbeta primers. The assay was immunoSEQ multiplex PCR, and TCRdb's table has in-frame clones only and misses some. The sample contains 150,000 to 200,000 clones, approximately 80% of which appear only once. Input material: PBMCs. The origin of the receptors is a woman younger than 35 in good health and CMV-seronegative.

This clone was seen more than once but under ten times. The V call is TRBV5-1, the J call TRBJ2-7; 7 nucleotides match TRBD2. The CDR3 runs 14 residues. The V segment lost 4 bases and the J segment 5 bases; nucleotides outside the gene matches: 9. Germline assignment: CDR1 SGHRS and CDR2 YFSETQ. In DNA, the CDR3 is TGCGCCAGCAGCGGGGTCGCGGGAGTCCACGAGCAGTACTTC. This translates into CASSGVAGVHEQYF.

The V call is TRBV4-3, the J call TRBJ2-1; no clear D gene. Germline lookup yields CDR1 LGHNA and CDR2 YSLEER. The CDR3 runs to 15 residues. V dropped 0 bases and J dropped 8 bases, with 14 bases sitting between them. CDR3 sequence: CASSQDRELLYEQFF. DNA for the CDR3: TGCGCCAGCAGCCAAGATAGAGAGCTTCTGTATGAGCAGTTCTTC.

V usage is TRBV28 and J usage is TRBJ2-7; no clear D gene. The V end lost 1 base, the J end lost 8 bases, and 21 bases lay between the germline ends. CDR1 and CDR2 (germline): MDHEN, SYDVKM. The CDR3 length is 16 residues. CDR3 region: CASSLSGARRSVKQYF. In DNA, the CDR3 is TGTGCCAGCAGTTTATCCGGTGCCAGGCGTTCTGTCAAGCAGTACTTC.

The V gene is TRBV28, the J gene TRBJ1-1; 9 bases agree with TRBD1. This CDR3 comprises 15 residues. Germline trimming cut 0 bases from V and 5 bases from J; bases unmatched to any gene: 4. Germline V gene sequence: CDR1 MDHEN, CDR2 SYDVKM. The CDR3 nucleotides are TGTGCCAGCAGTTTATGGACAGGGGGAAGAACTGAAGCTTTCTTT. Translation: CASSLWTGGRTEAFF. Supplemented by reference TRBV28 and TRBJ1-1, the full variable domain reads DVKVTQSSRYLVKRTGEKVFLECVQDMDHENMFWYRQDPGLGLRLIYFSYDVKMKEKGDIPEGYSVSREKKERFSLILESASTNQTSMYLCASSLWTGGRTEAFFGQGTRLTVV.

The rearrangement links TRBV5-8 to TRBJ2-1; D is ambiguous. V lost 5 bases to trimming and J lost 0 bases, with 6 bases between them. The CDR3 is 13 residues long. Germline V lookup: CDR1 SGHTS, CDR2 YDEGEE. The CDR3: CASSLSSYNEQFF. The CDR3 region has the DNA TGTGCCAGCAGTCTAAGCTCCTACAATGAGCAGTTCTTC.

With respect to this clone: The junction departs from the called germline gene at one end, perhaps through a read error. The same CDR3 also results from other DNA sequences found in this sample. The genes are TRBV14 and TRBJ2-3; D call uncertain. This CDR3 has 15 residues. Germline CDR1 and CDR2: SGHDN and FVKESK. CDR3 in DNA: TGTGCCAGCAGCCAAGTTCCACTCAGCACAGACACGCAGTATTTT. Translated: CASSQVPLSTDTQYF.

The chain recombines TRBV18 with TRBJ2-1; 8 positions match TRBD2. J gave up 7 bases and V 0 bases, and 11 bases lay outside the gene matches. Looked up from germline, CDR1 is KGHSH and CDR2 is LQKENI. This CDR3 is 17 amino acids long. CDR3 amino acids: CASSPPTKRGIQNEQFF. CDR3 nucleotide sequence: TGTGCCAGCTCACCACCGACCAAGCGGGGGATACAAAATGAGCAGTTCTTC.

The chain couples TRBV30 to TRBJ2-7; 14 bases fit TRBD2. The ends lost 3 bases at V and 1 base at J; junction bases unmatched: 5. The CDR3 totals 16 residues. Germline V gene sequence: CDR1 GTSNPN, CDR2 SVGIG (reference sequence). The CDR3 loop reads CAWREGLAGGSYEQYV. CDR3 in DNA: TGTGCCTGGAGGGAAGGACTAGCGGGAGGTTCCTACGAGCAGTACGTC.

The chain uses TRBV10-2 and TRBJ2-7, with TRBD1 as a possible D gene (7 bases). CDR3 length equals 14 residues. V was cut by 6 bases and J by 3 bases, with 15 bases left in between. From germline, CDR1 is WSHSY and CDR2 SAAADI. The CDR3 loop is CASSSDREVYEQYF. The CDR3 DNA reads as TGCGCCAGCAGCTCCGACAGGGAGGTCTACGAGCAGTACTTC.

The V gene is TRBV7-2, the J gene TRBJ1-4; D is uncertain. Trimming stripped 5 bases from V and 8 bases from J, with 15 bases between. The germline gives CDR1 SGHTA, CDR2 FQGNSA. CDR3 length: 14 amino acids. The CDR3 reads CASSPMRSGEKLFF. CDR3 DNA: TGTGCCAGCAGCCCGATGAGGAGCGGGGAAAAACTGTTTTTT.

The chain couples TRBV7-9 to TRBJ2-1; D possibly corresponds to TRBD2 (6 bases). This CDR3 is built from 13 residues. Germline CDR1 reads SEHNR; CDR2 reads FQNEAQ (reference sequence). The V gene lost 5 bases and the J gene lost 7 bases, with 12 bases spanning the gap. The CDR3 DNA is TGTGCCAGCAGCCGCGGGACCCCAAATGAGCAGTTCTTC. Translating gives CASSRGTPNEQFF.

The rearrangement links TRBV7-9 to TRBJ2-7; D is uncertain. Germline-derived CDR1 and CDR2 are SEHNR and FQNEAQ (reference sequence). This CDR3 is built from 17 residues. The germline V and J ends were trimmed by 2 bases and 2 bases, with 19 bases remaining between them. The CDR3 DNA sequence: TGTGCCAGCAGCTTACCCGACTGGAGCGAGCCGACCTACGAGCAGTACTTC. This translates into CASSLPDWSEPTYEQYF. Looking up the rest from reference TRBV7-9 and TRBJ2-7 gives the full variable domain: DTGVSQNPRHKITKRGQNVTFRCDPISEHNRLYWYRQTLGQGPEFLTYFQNEAQLEKSRLLSDRFSAERPKGSFSTLEIQRTEQGDSAMYLCASSLPDWSEPTYEQYFGPGTRLTVT.

J is TRBJ1-4 and V is TRBV11-2; 7 bases align to TRBD1. The CDR3 spans 16 residues. Trimming removed 5 bases from V and 4 bases from J; junction bases left unmatched: 10. CDR1 and CDR2 (germline): SGHAT, FQNNGV. The chain's CDR3 is CASSQNSGTVNEKLFF. The DNA for the CDR3 is TGTGCCAGCAGCCAAAACTCCGGGACAGTTAATGAAAAACTGTTTTTT.

The CDR3 sequence: CAWMPGQVGYEQYF. The CDR3 DNA follows: TGTGCCTGGATGCCGGGACAGGTGGGCTACGAGCAGTACTTC. The chain is built from TRBV30 and TRBJ2-7, with 8 positions matching TRBD1. V shed 4 bases, J shed 3 bases, and the junction held 8 bases outside the gene matches. The length of the CDR3 is 14 residues. Germline CDR1 and CDR2: GTSNPN and SVGIG (reference sequence).

This rearrangement joins TRBV6-5 to TRBJ1-1, with a tentative D call TRBD1 (5 bases). The CDR3 loop spans 12 amino acids. Looked up from germline, CDR1 is MNHEY and CDR2 is SVGAGI. The V end lost 0 bases, the J end lost 7 bases, and 6 bases lay between the germline ends. The CDR3 is CASSYSGLEAFF. CDR3 nucleotide sequence: TGTGCCAGCAGTTACTCGGGGCTTGAAGCTTTCTTT.

V and J are TRBV18 and TRBJ2-3; no reliable D call. V was shortened by 0 bases and J by 2 bases, with 3 bases between the two germline ends. CDR3 length: 13 residues. Germline CDR1 reads KGHSH; CDR2 reads LQKENI. This CDR3 is CASSPPHTDTQYF. The DNA of the CDR3 is TGTGCCAGCTCACCACCCCACACAGATACGCAGTATTTT.

This chain uses TRBV5-8 with TRBJ2-6, with a tentative D call TRBD1 (6 bases). Trimming cost V 4 bases and J 1 base, with 12 bases left between them. The CDR3 consists of 16 residues. The germline V gene has CDR1 SGHTS and CDR2 YDEGEE. DNA of the CDR3: TGTGCCAGCAGCGCCAGAACAGGGTCTGGGGCCAACGTCCTGACTTTC. Amino acids: CASSARTGSGANVLTF.

The V gene is TRBV6-5, the J gene TRBJ1-1, with D perhaps TRBD1 (5 bases). V dropped 1 base and J dropped 2 bases, with 11 bases sitting between them. CDR3 length equals 15 residues. Germline CDR1 reads MNHEY; CDR2 reads SVGAGI. CDR3 region: CASSYFREDNTEAFF. CDR3 DNA: TGTGCCAGCAGTTACTTCAGGGAGGATAACACTGAAGCTTTCTTT.

This clone occurred a few times. The V gene is TRBV27, the J gene TRBJ2-7; 7 bases agree with TRBD2. This CDR3 is built from 15 residues. Germline V gene data show CDR1 as MNHEY and CDR2 as SMNVEV (reference sequence). The trim removed 4 bases at V and 2 bases at J, leaving 8 bases unmatched. CDR3 sequence reads: CASSWRGWGPYEQYF. CDR3 in DNA: TGTGCCAGCAGTTGGCGGGGGTGGGGCCCCTACGAGCAGTACTTC.

V and J are TRBV9 and TRBJ2-1, with 10 bases that match TRBD2. The CDR3 length is 16 residues. Germline V gene sequence: CDR1 SGDLS, CDR2 YYNGEE. The V and J ends lost 2 bases and 8 bases, in that order; junction bases with no gene match: 10. CDR3 nucleotide sequence: TGTGCCAGCAGCGTCATGCTAGCGGGAGCTCCGGATGAGCAGTTCTTC. This sequence encodes CASSVMLAGAPDEQFF.

The V and J genes are TRBV6-5 and TRBJ1-4; possibly TRBD1 for D (5 bases). The CDR3 is 15 residues long. In germline, CDR1 is MNHEY, CDR2 SVGAGI. Trimming left V 2 bases short and J 7 bases short, with 14 bases between. Here the CDR3 DNA reads TGTGCCAGCAGTTACGGGCAGGGTATGAGTGAAAAACTGTTTTTT. Its translation: CASSYGQGMSEKLFF.

The rearrangement joins TRBV5-6 to TRBJ2-2, with a possible D match to TRBD2 (6 bases). This CDR3 has 15 residues. Germline V CDR1 and CDR2: SGHDT, YYEEEE. The V end lost 4 bases, the J end lost 0 bases, and 10 bases lay between the germline ends. The CDR3 nucleotides are TGTGCCAGCAGCCGCGGGACTTCGAACACCGGGGAGCTGTTTTTT. This codes for CASSRGTSNTGELFF.

This rearrangement joins TRBV4-3 to TRBJ2-1; TRBD2 is a possible D gene (5 bases). The CDR3 covers 14 residues. The V gene's germline CDR1 is LGHNA and CDR2 YSLEER. V was pared by 4 bases and J by 7 bases, with 14 bases between. DNA for the CDR3: TGCGCCAGCAGCCGAGACGGGATGGAGAATGAGCAGTTCTTC. Encoded protein: CASSRDGMENEQFF.

This chain links TRBV10-1 with TRBJ2-7, with D possibly matching TRBD2 (5 bases). Trimming stripped 4 bases from V and 7 bases from J, with 14 bases between. CDR1 is WNHNN, CDR2 SYGVQD, per germline (reference sequence). The CDR3 contains 13 residues. This chain's CDR3 is CASSGITEEEQYV. The CDR3 DNA sequence: TGCGCCAGCAGTGGGATAACGGAGGAAGAGCAGTACGTC.

This chain joins TRBV9 and TRBJ1-1, with 9 bases lining up with TRBD1. Germline values: CDR1 SGDLS, CDR2 YYNGEE. This CDR3 is 14 amino acids long. The ends lost 3 bases at V and 4 bases at J; junction bases unmatched: 4. This CDR3 is CASSAGTGSTEAFF. CDR3 DNA sequence: TGTGCCAGCAGCGCCGGGACAGGGAGCACTGAAGCTTTCTTT.

The chain carries TRBV7-9 and TRBJ1-1; 8 bases are shared with TRBD1. Trimming took 1 base from V and 7 from J; bases not matched to a gene: 8. The germline V gene encodes CDR1 SEHNR and CDR2 FQNEAQ (reference sequence). The CDR3 is 15 amino acids. Written as DNA, the CDR3 is TGTGCCAGCAGCTTAGGCGGGACAGGTGCTAGTGAAGCTTTCTTT. Translation gives CASSLGGTGASEAFF.

The chain couples TRBV7-2 to TRBJ2-1; TRBD2 matches at 7 bases. Germline loops: CDR1 SGHTA, CDR2 FQGNSA. V lost 4 bases, J lost 15 bases, and 21 bases stayed unmatched. The CDR3 length is 16 residues. In DNA, the CDR3 is TGTGCCAGCAGCTCCCCCGAGGGGCTAGCGGCTATCAGACTGTTCTTC. This translates into CASSSPEGLAAIRLFF.

This chain uses TRBV27 with TRBJ2-1, with TRBD1 matching over 8 bases. With V trimmed by 4 bases and J by 6 bases, 11 bases remained unmatched. The CDR3 has 16 amino acids. Looked up from germline, CDR1 is MNHEY and CDR2 is SMNVEV (reference sequence). CDR3 amino acids: CASSSTGTGWGNEQFF. The CDR3 DNA reads as TGTGCCAGCAGTTCGACCGGGACAGGTTGGGGCAATGAGCAGTTCTTC.

The chain is built from TRBV5-1 and TRBJ2-1; D gene uncertain. This CDR3 is built from 13 residues. Germline V gives CDR1 SGHRS, CDR2 YFSETQ. Between the trimmed V and J ends, which lost 0 bases and 8 bases, there was a span of 9 bases. The CDR3 coding sequence is TGCGCCAGCAGCTTGGTTGCTGGCTATGAGCAGTTCTTC. Amino acid sequence: CASSLVAGYEQFF.

This rearrangement joins TRBV2 to TRBJ1-3, with TRBD1 matching 7 bases. Per germline, CDR1 SNHLY and CDR2 FYNNEI. There are 16 residues in the CDR3. The J segment lost 0 bases and the V segment lost 10 bases, leaving 12 bases of the junction unmatched. CDR3 bases: TGTGCCACCGGGACAGAGGGGAACGTCTCTGGAAACACCATATATTTT. Encoded protein: CATGTEGNVSGNTIYF.

The rearrangement uses TRBV18 and TRBJ1-3; TRBD1 aligns across 7 bases. This CDR3 spans 16 amino acids. The germline CDR1 and CDR2 sequences are KGHSH and LQKENI. The V segment lost 3 bases and the J segment 0 bases; nucleotides outside the gene matches: 5. CDR3 sequence: CASSPQRDSSGNTIYF. CDR3 in DNA: TGTGCCAGCTCACCGCAGAGGGACAGCTCTGGAAACACCATATATTTT.

The J gene is TRBJ2-7, the V gene TRBV10-2; TRBD2 is a possible D gene (6 bases). Trimming pared 1 base from V and 2 bases from J, leaving 12 bases between. The CDR3 runs 15 residues. Looked up from germline, CDR1 is WSHSY and CDR2 is SAAADI. The CDR3 DNA reads as TGCGCCAGCAGTGAGTTGGCGGGATGGACCTACGAGCAGTACTTC. It specifies CASSELAGWTYEQYF.